This T cell receptor beta chain was found in a study of CD8+ T cells in alopecia areata. General study points: Sequencing of scalp samples also captures resident alphabeta T cells of normal skin. Elevated clonality characterized lesional scalp relative to normal scalp, particularly in alopecia totalis/universalis.

Following extraction, RNA underwent reverse transcription to cDNA, which served as the sequencing template. Using immunoSEQ multiplex PCR, the repertoire was profiled, and TCRdb retains in-frame clones only, with some absent. This table has under 40,000 clones, less than 70% appearing once. Researchers gathered lesional scalp punch biopsies and peripheral blood from patients with alopecia areata. Investigators sorted PBMCs to obtain both CD4+ and CD8+ T cells. This clone has only a few counts. The target antigen is unknown. CDR1 SEHNR and CDR2 FQNEAQ come from the germline V gene (reference sequence). V gave up 5 bases and J gave up 3 bases; unmatched junction bases: 4. This CDR3 contains 14 residues.

The chain couples TRBV7-9 to TRBJ2-7, with 10 bases fitting TRBD1. Sequencing used NKG2D-high CD8+ T cells sorted from blood. The sequence derives from a human donor with alopecia areata. The CDR3 DNA follows: TGTGCCAGCAGCACGGGACAGGGGTTCTACGAGCAGTACTTC. Residues: CASSTGQGFYEQYF.